These 10 T cell receptor beta chains originate from one sample sequenced in a study of T cell responses to AZD1222 COVID-19 vaccine. This table comes from immunoSEQ multiplex PCR, and its TCRdb copy is limited to in-frame clones, with some not included. Among about 55,000 clones listed, around 92% were seen once. Sequenced here: peripheral blood, sampled on day 0 of AZD1222 vaccination. These receptors were obtained from an adult in good health.

In nucleotides, the CDR3 is TGTGCCAGAGGGACTAGCATAACAGATACGCAGTATTTT. It is translated as CARGTSITDTQYF. V usage is TRBV7-2 and J usage is TRBJ2-3; 9 bases align to TRBD2. CDR3 length equals 13 residues. V shed 9 bases, J shed 3 bases, and the junction held 4 bases outside the gene matches. Germline CDR1 SGHTA, CDR2 FQGNSA.

The chain links TRBV7-9 to TRBJ1-3, with D possibly being TRBD1 (6 bases). V lost 0 bases and J 0 bases, leaving 9 bases between the germline ends. This CDR3 region has 16 residues. CDR1 and CDR2 from the germline V gene are SEHNR and FQNEAQ (reference sequence). The CDR3 reads CASSLAGTFSGNTIYF. The CDR3 region has the DNA TGTGCCAGCAGCTTAGCCGGGACATTCTCTGGAAACACCATATATTTT.

The gene calls are TRBV3-1 (or the pseudogene TRBV3-2) and TRBJ1-2; the D gene is possibly TRBD1 (5 bases). The germline CDR1 and CDR2 sequences are LGHDT and YNNKEL (reference sequence). The CDR3 has 23 amino acids. Trimming took 0 bases from V and 4 from J, leaving 36 bases between them. The CDR3, as DNA: TGTGCCAGCAGCCAAGATGGCGAAGGGGATCAGACAGCCTCGTGGATATTCGCCTATGGCTACACCTTC. Its protein product is CASSQDGEGDQTASWIFAYGYTF.

The rearrangement links TRBV28 to TRBJ1-4; 9 bases align to TRBD1. The CDR3 contains 14 residues. The V gene end was trimmed by 5 bases and the J gene end by 7 bases; junction bases not matched to a gene: 5. Germline V gene lookup returns CDR1 MDHEN and CDR2 SYDVKM. The chain's CDR3 is CASSGQGWTEKLFF. The CDR3 DNA follows: TGTGCCAGCAGTGGACAGGGGTGGACTGAAAAACTGTTTTTT.

The rearrangement links TRBV7-2 to TRBJ2-5, with 10 bases identical to TRBD2. The J segment lost 5 bases and the V segment lost 0 bases, leaving 12 bases of the junction unmatched. Germline loops: CDR1 SGHTA, CDR2 FQGNSA. The CDR3 is 18 amino acids. The CDR3 sequence is CASSLAVLLAGEGETQYF. Written as DNA, the CDR3 is TGTGCCAGCAGCTTAGCGGTCCTTCTAGCGGGAGAAGGGGAGACCCAGTACTTC.

This sequence joins TRBV6-1 and TRBJ1-2, with no clear D. The germline V and J ends were trimmed by 3 bases and 4 bases, with 9 bases remaining between them. Germline assignment: CDR1 MNHNS and CDR2 SASEGT. The CDR3 has 13 residues. Here the CDR3 reads CASSELVGYGYTF. The CDR3 region has the DNA TGTGCCAGCAGTGAGTTGGTCGGCTATGGCTACACCTTC.

The rearrangement links TRBV28 to TRBJ1-1; TRBD1 is a possible D gene (5 bases). Trimming removed 10 bases from V and 3 bases from J, with 12 bases in between. This CDR3 is 12 amino acids long. The germline V gene has CDR1 MDHEN and CDR2 SYDVKM. CDR3 sequence: CATLGGYTEAFF. CDR3 in DNA: TGTGCCACTCTCGGGGGGTACACTGAAGCTTTCTTT.

This clone was detected only once. This sequence joins TRBV5-1 and TRBJ1-1, with 11 positions matching TRBD1. In germline, CDR1 is SGHRS, CDR2 YFSETQ. The CDR3 contains 16 residues. After removal of 3 bases from V and 2 bases from J, the junction contained 6 bases not matched to a gene. The CDR3 here is CASSSGQGAYNTEAFF. The CDR3 nucleotides are TGCGCCAGCAGCTCCGGACAGGGGGCCTATAACACTGAAGCTTTCTTT.

This clone was observed a single time. The V call is TRBV30, the J call TRBJ2-7, with D perhaps TRBD1 (6 bases). The CDR3 spans 12 residues. The germline gives CDR1 GTSNPN, CDR2 SVGIG (reference sequence). V lost 2 bases and J 5 bases, leaving 10 bases between the germline ends. This CDR3 is CAWSRQVDEQYF. CDR3 DNA: TGTGCCTGGAGTAGACAGGTTGACGAGCAGTACTTC. Supplemented by reference TRBV30 and TRBJ2-7, the full variable domain reads SQTIHQWPATLVQPVGSPLSLECTVEGTSNPNLYWYRQAAGRGLQLLFYSVGIGQISSEVPQNLSASRPQDRQFILSSKKLLLSDSGFYLCAWSRQVDEQYFGPGTRLTVT.

This chain links TRBV5-1 with TRBJ1-3; D ambiguous. CDR3 length equals 13 residues. V lost 6 bases and J lost 0, with 7 bases in between. Germline assignment: CDR1 SGHRS and CDR2 YFSETQ. Written as DNA, the CDR3 is TGCGCCAGCAATGACGTCTCTGGAAACACCATATATTTT. Amino acid sequence: CASNDVSGNTIYF.